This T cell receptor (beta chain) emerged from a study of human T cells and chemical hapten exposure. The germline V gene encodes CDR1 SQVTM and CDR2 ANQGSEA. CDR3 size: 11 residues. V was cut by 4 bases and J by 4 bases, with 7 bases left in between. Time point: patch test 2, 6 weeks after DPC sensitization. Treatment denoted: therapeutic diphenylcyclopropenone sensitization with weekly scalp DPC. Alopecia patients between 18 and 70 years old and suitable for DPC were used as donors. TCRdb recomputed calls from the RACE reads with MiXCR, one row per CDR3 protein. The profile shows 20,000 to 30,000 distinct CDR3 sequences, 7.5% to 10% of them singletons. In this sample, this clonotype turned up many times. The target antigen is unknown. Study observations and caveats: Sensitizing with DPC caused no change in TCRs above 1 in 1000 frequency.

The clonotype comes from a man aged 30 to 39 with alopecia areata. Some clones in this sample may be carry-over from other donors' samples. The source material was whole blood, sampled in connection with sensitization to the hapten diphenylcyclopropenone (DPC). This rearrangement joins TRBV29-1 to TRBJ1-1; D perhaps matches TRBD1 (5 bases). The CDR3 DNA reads TGCAGCGTTGGGGGGGGCACTGAAGCTTTCTTT. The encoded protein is CSVGGGTEAFF.